A single sample gave rise to the 9 T cell receptor beta chains below, sequenced in a study of T cell repertoires in cytomegalovirus infection. TCRdb ran MiXCR on the reads and lists one entry per CDR3 protein. This sample has about 150,000 distinct CDR3 sequences, with less than 25% found just once. Sequencing was performed on PBMCs. The source of these receptors is a human donor in good health (CMV status not recorded). Some clones in this sample may be carry-over from other donors' samples.

The rearrangement links TRBV20-1 to TRBJ2-5, with 11 positions matching TRBD2. V lost 6 bases and J lost 5; bases outside the gene matches: 11. This CDR3 comprises 15 residues. Germline-derived CDR1 and CDR2 are DFQATT and SNEGSKA (reference sequence). DNA for the CDR3: TGCAGTGCGGCACTTAGCGGGGGGGCGCGGGAGACCCAGTACTTC. Its translation is CSAALSGGARETQYF.

The chain links TRBV6-5 to TRBJ1-1; 10 positions match TRBD1. The CDR3 has 15 amino acids. The J segment lost 5 bases and the V segment lost 3 bases, leaving 6 bases of the junction unmatched. Germline V gene lookup returns CDR1 MNHEY and CDR2 SVGAGI. CDR3: CASSYRDRGRTEAFF. CDR3 bases: TGTGCCAGCAGTTATAGGGACAGGGGTAGGACTGAAGCTTTCTTT.

The chain couples TRBV29-1 to TRBJ2-1; TRBD1 matches at 8 bases. Looked up from germline, CDR1 is SQVTM and CDR2 is ANQGSEA. V trimming: 7 bases; J trimming: 9 bases; junction bases outside the gene matches: 11. The CDR3 is 13 residues long. The CDR3 here is CSAKVRGRSEQFF. The CDR3 DNA reads TGCAGCGCCAAGGTCAGGGGGCGAAGTGAGCAGTTCTTC.

This clonotype was observed many times. The chain uses TRBV27 and TRBJ2-7; 10 bases line up with TRBD1. The CDR3 contains 14 residues. The germline V gene encodes CDR1 MNHEY and CDR2 SMNVEV (reference sequence). The V and J ends lost 2 bases and 4 bases, in that order; junction bases with no gene match: 2. The CDR3: CASSLGTGAYEQYF. The CDR3 bases are TGTGCCAGCAGTTTAGGGACAGGGGCATACGAGCAGTACTTC.

This chain links TRBV20-1 with TRBJ1-5, with unresolved D. Germline values: CDR1 DFQATT, CDR2 SNEGSKA (reference sequence). The germline V and J ends were trimmed by 0 bases and 9 bases, with 18 bases remaining between them. The CDR3 has 15 amino acids. DNA of the CDR3: TGCAGTGCTAGAGATCCTAGCGGGAGCCTATCGCCCCAGCATTTT. This encodes CSARDPSGSLSPQHF.

The table lists this clonotype with a few counts. This chain uses TRBV3-1 with TRBJ2-2, with D hard to call. The CDR3 is 15 amino acids. Trimming took off 2 bases at V and 2 bases at J, with 9 bases between the two ends. CDR1 is LGHDT, CDR2 YNNKEL, per germline (reference sequence). CDR3 in amino acids: CASSQWSSNTGELFF. CDR3 DNA sequence: TGTGCCAGCAGCCAATGGTCTTCCAACACCGGGGAGCTGTTTTTT. The whole variable domain, remainder taken from reference TRBV3-1 and TRBJ2-2, is DTAVSQTPKYLVTQMGNDKSIKCEQNLGHDTMYWYKQDSKKFLKIMFSYNNKELIINETVPNRFSPKSPDKAHLNLHINSLELGDSAVYFCASSQWSSNTGELFFGEGSRLTVL.

This clonotype turned up a few times. The chain has TRBV7-2 and TRBJ2-7; TRBD2 aligns across 9 bases. The ends lost 1 base at V and 6 bases at J; junction bases unmatched: 10. Germline V gene lookup returns CDR1 SGHTA and CDR2 FQGNSA. There are 16 residues in the CDR3. The CDR3 DNA reads as TGTGCCAGCAGCTTAGGTTCGGGCGGGGGGGACTCCGAGCAGTACTTC. It encodes CASSLGSGGGDSEQYF.

CDR3 loop: CASVTSGSYEQYF. CDR3 DNA: TGTGCTAGCGTGACTAGCGGGAGCTACGAGCAGTACTTC. The chain combines TRBV12-5 with TRBJ2-7, with 12 bases matching TRBD2. CDR3 length: 13 amino acids. In germline, CDR1 is LGHNT, CDR2 FRNRAP. Trimming cost V 9 bases and J 3 bases; bases outside gene matches: 3.

This clonotype was counted a few times. The V gene is TRBV28, the J gene TRBJ1-2, with 10 nucleotides matching TRBD1. Germline lookup yields CDR1 MDHEN and CDR2 SYDVKM. The junction had 14 bases not matched to a gene; V was cut back by 6 bases and J by 4 bases. The CDR3 contains 17 residues. CDR3 in DNA: TGTGCCAGCAGCAAACCGGGACAGGGGAGGGGAAGCTATGGCTACACCTTC. Translation: CASSKPGQGRGSYGYTF.